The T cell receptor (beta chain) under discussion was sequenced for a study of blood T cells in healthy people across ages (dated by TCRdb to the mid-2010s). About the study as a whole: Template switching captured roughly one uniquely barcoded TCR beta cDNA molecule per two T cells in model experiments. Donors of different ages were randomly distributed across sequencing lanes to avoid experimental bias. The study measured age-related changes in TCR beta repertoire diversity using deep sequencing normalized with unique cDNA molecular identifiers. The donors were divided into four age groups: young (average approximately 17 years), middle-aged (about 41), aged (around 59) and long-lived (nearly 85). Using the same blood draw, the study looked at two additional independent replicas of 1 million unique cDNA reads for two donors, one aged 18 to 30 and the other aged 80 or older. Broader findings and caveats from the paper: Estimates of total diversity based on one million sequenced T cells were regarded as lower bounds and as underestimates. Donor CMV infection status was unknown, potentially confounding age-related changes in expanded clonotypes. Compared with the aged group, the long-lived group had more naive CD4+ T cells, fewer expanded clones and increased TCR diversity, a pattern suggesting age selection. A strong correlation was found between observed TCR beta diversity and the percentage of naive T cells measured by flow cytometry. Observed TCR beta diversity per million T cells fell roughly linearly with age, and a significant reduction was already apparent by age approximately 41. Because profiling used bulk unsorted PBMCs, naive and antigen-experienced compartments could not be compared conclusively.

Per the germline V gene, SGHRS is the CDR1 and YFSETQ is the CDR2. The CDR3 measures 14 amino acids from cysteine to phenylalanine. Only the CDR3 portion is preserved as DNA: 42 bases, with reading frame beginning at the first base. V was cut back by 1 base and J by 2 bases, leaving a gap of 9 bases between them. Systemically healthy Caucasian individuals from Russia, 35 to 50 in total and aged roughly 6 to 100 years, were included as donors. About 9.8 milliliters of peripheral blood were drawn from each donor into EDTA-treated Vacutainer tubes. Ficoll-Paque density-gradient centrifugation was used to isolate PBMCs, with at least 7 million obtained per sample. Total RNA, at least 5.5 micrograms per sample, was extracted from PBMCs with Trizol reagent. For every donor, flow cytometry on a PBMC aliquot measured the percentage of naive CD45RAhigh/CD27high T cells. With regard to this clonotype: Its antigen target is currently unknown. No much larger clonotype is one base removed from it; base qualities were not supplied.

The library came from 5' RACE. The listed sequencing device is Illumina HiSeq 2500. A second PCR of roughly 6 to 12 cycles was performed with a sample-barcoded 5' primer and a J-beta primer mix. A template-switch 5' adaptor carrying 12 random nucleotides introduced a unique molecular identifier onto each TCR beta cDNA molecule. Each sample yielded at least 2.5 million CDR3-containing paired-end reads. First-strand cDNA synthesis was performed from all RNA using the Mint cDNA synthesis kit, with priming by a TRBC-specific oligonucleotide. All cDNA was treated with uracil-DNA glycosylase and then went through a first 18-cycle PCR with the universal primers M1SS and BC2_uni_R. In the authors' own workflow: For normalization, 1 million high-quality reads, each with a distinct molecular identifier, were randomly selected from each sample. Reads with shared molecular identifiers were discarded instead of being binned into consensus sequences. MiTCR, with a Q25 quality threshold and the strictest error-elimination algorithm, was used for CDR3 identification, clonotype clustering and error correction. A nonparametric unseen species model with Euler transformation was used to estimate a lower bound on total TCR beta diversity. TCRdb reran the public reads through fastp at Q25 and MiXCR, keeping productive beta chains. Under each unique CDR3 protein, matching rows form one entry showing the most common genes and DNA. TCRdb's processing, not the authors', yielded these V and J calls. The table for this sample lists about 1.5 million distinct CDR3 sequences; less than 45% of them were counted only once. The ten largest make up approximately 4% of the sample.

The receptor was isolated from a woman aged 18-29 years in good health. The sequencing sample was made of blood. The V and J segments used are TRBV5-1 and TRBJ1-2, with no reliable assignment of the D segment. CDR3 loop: CASSLMWGNYGYTF. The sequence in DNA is TGCGCCAGCAGCTTGATGTGGGGAAACTATGGCTACACCTTC.